This T cell receptor (beta chain) stems from a study of human T cells and chemical hapten exposure. At the level of the study: Affected patients, primarily female, had alopecia areata, totalis or universalis.

Indicated time point: pre-sensitization, week 0. Indicated treatment: therapeutic diphenylcyclopropenone sensitization with weekly scalp DPC. Ahead of applying each patch test, blood was sampled. Blood, whole and unfractionated, served as the source for total RNA extraction. This clonotype was seen at least ten times. Unique molecular identifiers were attached to individual cDNA molecules during library preparation. Via MiXCR, TCRdb re-called the RACE reads, giving one row per CDR3 protein. The data contain 65,000 to 70,000 distinct CDR3 sequences, over 9.5% of them seen just once; the ten biggest clones take up about 5%. The CDR3 length is 13 residues. Germline values: CDR1 DFQATT, CDR2 SNEGSKA (reference sequence). V lost 6 bases to trimming and J lost 3 bases; unmatched junction nucleotides: 7.

The TCR sequence derives from a woman aged 50 to 65 with alopecia areata. Some clones in this sample may be carry-over from other donors' samples. The rearrangement links TRBV20-1 to TRBJ2-5; 7 positions match TRBD1. Sequenced material: whole blood, taken in connection with sensitization to the hapten diphenylcyclopropenone (DPC). This chain's CDR3 is CSAPRDREETQYF. For the CDR3, the DNA is TGCAGTGCGCCCCGGGACAGAGAAGAGACCCAGTACTTC.